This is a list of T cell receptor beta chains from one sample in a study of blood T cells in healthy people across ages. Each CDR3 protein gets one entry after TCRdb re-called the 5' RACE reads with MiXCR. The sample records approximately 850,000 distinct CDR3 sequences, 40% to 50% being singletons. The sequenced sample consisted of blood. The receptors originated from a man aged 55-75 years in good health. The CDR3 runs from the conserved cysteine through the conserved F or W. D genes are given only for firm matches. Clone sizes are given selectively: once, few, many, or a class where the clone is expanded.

CDR3aa: CASAGWRGRPDTQYF
CDR3nt: TGTGCCAGCGCCGGGTGGAGGGGGCGTCCAGATACGCAGTATTTT
j_gene: TRBJ2-3
v_gene: TRBV11-3
d_gene: .
abundance: .

CDR3aa: CSARPPGTAESPLHF
CDR3nt: TGCAGTGCTAGACCCCCCGGGACAGCGGAGTCACCCCTCCACTTT
j_gene: TRBJ1-6
v_gene: TRBV20-1
d_gene: TRBD1
abundance: .

CDR3aa: CASSEGGRVNGELFF
CDR3nt: TGTGCCAGCAGTGAAGGAGGCAGGGTGAACGGGGAGCTGTTTTTT
j_gene: TRBJ2-2
v_gene: TRBV2
d_gene: .
abundance: .

CDR3aa: CASSLRDTGGYTF
CDR3nt: TGTGCCAGCAGCCTCCGGGACACGGGGGGCTACACCTTC
j_gene: TRBJ1-2
v_gene: TRBV7-2
d_gene: .
abundance: .

CDR3aa: CASSYAGDTGELFF
CDR3nt: TGTGCCAGCAGTTACGCAGGGGACACCGGGGAGCTGTTTTTT
j_gene: TRBJ2-2
v_gene: TRBV6-2/TRBV6-3
d_gene: .
abundance: .

CDR3aa: CSARDGSRDLYGYTF
CDR3nt: TGCAGTGCTAGAGATGGGTCGAGGGACCTCTATGGCTACACCTTC
j_gene: TRBJ1-2
v_gene: TRBV20-1
d_gene: .
abundance: few

CDR3aa: CASSKQGLDTEAFF
CDR3nt: TGTGCCAGCAGCAAACAGGGTCTGGACACTGAAGCTTTCTTT
j_gene: TRBJ1-1
v_gene: TRBV9
d_gene: .
abundance: .

CDR3aa: CSAREVRGSNQPQHF
CDR3nt: TGCAGTGCTAGAGAGGTCAGGGGTAGCAATCAGCCCCAGCATTTT
j_gene: TRBJ1-5
v_gene: TRBV20-1
d_gene: .
abundance: .

CDR3aa: CASSSDMGDRRYEAFF
CDR3nt: TGTGCCAGCAGCTCGGACATGGGGGACAGAAGATATGAAGCTTTCTTT
j_gene: TRBJ1-1
v_gene: TRBV5-5
d_gene: TRBD1
abundance: .

CDR3aa: CSVRDSPSSYNEQFF
CDR3nt: TGCAGCGTTCGGGACTCCCCGAGCTCCTACAATGAGCAGTTCTTC
j_gene: TRBJ2-1
v_gene: TRBV29-1
d_gene: .
abundance: many

CDR3aa: CASSATGLAGANEQFF
CDR3nt: TGTGCCAGCAGCGCGACCGGACTAGCGGGGGCAAATGAGCAGTTCTTC
j_gene: TRBJ2-1
v_gene: TRBV7-2
d_gene: TRBD2
abundance: many

CDR3aa: CASSEAQGELGSPLHF
CDR3nt: TGTGCCAGCAGTGAAGCGCAAGGGGAATTGGGATCACCCCTCCACTTT
j_gene: TRBJ1-6
v_gene: TRBV6-1
d_gene: .
abundance: few

CDR3aa: CASSQDQGGSFFNEQFF
CDR3nt: TGTGCCAGCAGCCAAGATCAGGGTGGTAGCTTCTTCAATGAGCAGTTCTTC
j_gene: TRBJ2-1
v_gene: TRBV14
d_gene: .
abundance: few

CDR3aa: CASSTRAGRRGETQYF
CDR3nt: TGTGCCAGCAGTACCCGCGCCGGGCGACGCGGAGAGACCCAGTACTTC
j_gene: TRBJ2-5
v_gene: TRBV6-2/TRBV6-3
d_gene: .
abundance: few

CDR3aa: CTSSLPAGTGGPEREQFF
CDR3nt: TGTACCAGCAGCTTACCGGCCGGGACAGGGGGTCCTGAGCGCGAGCAGTTCTTC
j_gene: TRBJ2-1
v_gene: TRBV7-6
d_gene: TRBD1
abundance: .

CDR3aa: CSANPSMGGKNIQYF
CDR3nt: TGCAGTGCTAACCCTTCTATGGGGGGTAAAAACATTCAGTACTTC
j_gene: TRBJ2-4
v_gene: TRBV20-1
d_gene: .
abundance: .

CDR3aa: CASSLLGATGYGYTF
CDR3nt: TGTGCCAGCAGCTTGCTCGGAGCAACAGGATATGGCTACACCTTC
j_gene: TRBJ1-2
v_gene: TRBV5-6
d_gene: .
abundance: .

CDR3aa: CASSEYMTDEQYF
CDR3nt: TGTGCCAGCAGTGAATATATGACGGACGAGCAGTACTTC
j_gene: TRBJ2-7
v_gene: TRBV25-1
d_gene: .
abundance: many

CDR3aa: CASSLRGRFPYEQYF
CDR3nt: TGTGCCAGCAGTTTAAGAGGGCGATTCCCCTACGAGCAGTACTTC
j_gene: TRBJ2-7
v_gene: TRBV28
d_gene: .
abundance: .

CDR3aa: CSARHYTGTELNQPQHF
CDR3nt: TGCAGTGCTAGACATTATACAGGAACCGAACTCAATCAGCCCCAGCATTTT
j_gene: TRBJ1-5
v_gene: TRBV20-1
d_gene: .
abundance: once

CDR3aa: CASSDGPTSSYEQYF
CDR3nt: TGTGCCAGCAGCGACGGCCCAACGAGCTCCTACGAGCAGTACTTC
j_gene: TRBJ2-7
v_gene: TRBV7-3
d_gene: .
abundance: many

CDR3aa: CASSDPGSGGQETQYF
CDR3nt: TGTGCCAGCAGTGACCCGGGTAGCGGGGGCCAAGAGACCCAGTACTTC
j_gene: TRBJ2-5
v_gene: TRBV25-1
d_gene: TRBD2
abundance: once

CDR3aa: CASSPGERRQETQYF
CDR3nt: TGCGCCAGCAGCCCAGGAGAGCGGAGGCAAGAGACCCAGTACTTC
j_gene: TRBJ2-5
v_gene: TRBV4-3
d_gene: .
abundance: .

CDR3aa: CSARDLRRNEKLFF
CDR3nt: TGCAGTGCTAGAGATCTAAGGCGTAATGAAAAACTGTTTTTT
j_gene: TRBJ1-4
v_gene: TRBV20-1
d_gene: .
abundance: .

CDR3aa: CASSKATGGTGELFF
CDR3nt: TGTGCCAGCAGCAAGGCGACAGGGGGAACCGGGGAGCTGTTTTTT
j_gene: TRBJ2-2
v_gene: TRBV21-1
d_gene: .
abundance: .

CDR3aa: CASSPPYRDNEQFF
CDR3nt: TGTGCCAGCTCACCACCTTACAGGGACAATGAGCAGTTCTTC
j_gene: TRBJ2-1
v_gene: TRBV18
d_gene: .
abundance: .

CDR3aa: CASSLGLQIKPQHF
CDR3nt: TGTGCCAGCAGTTTAGGGCTTCAAATCAAGCCCCAGCATTTT
j_gene: TRBJ1-5
v_gene: TRBV28
d_gene: .
abundance: .

CDR3aa: CAWTVPGGQREQYF
CDR3nt: TGTGCCTGGACCGTACCAGGGGGGCAGAGGGAGCAGTACTTC
j_gene: TRBJ2-4
v_gene: TRBV30
d_gene: .
abundance: .

CDR3aa: CASSYKGQAYNEQFF
CDR3nt: TGTGCCAGCAGTTACAAGGGACAGGCCTACAATGAGCAGTTCTTC
j_gene: TRBJ2-1
v_gene: TRBV6-2/TRBV6-3
d_gene: TRBD1
abundance: .

CDR3aa: CASSYDPVVGGYGYTF
CDR3nt: TGTGCCAGCAGTTACGACCCCGTAGTAGGGGGCTATGGCTACACCTTC
j_gene: TRBJ1-2
v_gene: TRBV6-2/TRBV6-3
d_gene: .
abundance: few